Shown below are 11 T cell receptor beta chains from a single sample sequenced in a study of tumor and adjacent non-tumor tissue in lung cancer. TCRbeta libraries were built with three rounds of nested PCR, modified from ARM-PCR. TCRdb independently ran MiXCR on the multiplex PCR reads; one entry per CDR3 protein. Of about 44,000 distinct CDR3 sequences listed, roughly 60% are singletons. No cell sorting was done before RNA was extracted from the tissue. This non-tumor lung sample came from over 3 cm beyond the tumor edge. Sequences were obtained from distant non-tumor lung tissue. The source of these receptors is a woman aged 40 to 50 with non-small cell lung cancer.

Regarding this clonotype: The junction departs from the called germline gene at one end, perhaps through a read error. The chain carries TRBV12-3 or TRBV12-4 and TRBJ1-3; D unresolved. The CDR3 spans 14 residues. As DNA, the CDR3 is TGTACCAGCACCATCGGGAACTCTGGTAACACCATATATTTT. It codes for CTSTIGNSGNTIYF.

Turning to this clonotype: Here the CDR3 omits its conserved ending phenylalanine or tryptophan, so a read error is the likely source. CDR3 nucleotide sequence: TGTGCCAGCAGCCGAACCAATCAGGGATCCTACGAGCAGTACCTC. Residues: CASSRTNQGSYEQYL. This chain uses TRBV2 with TRBJ2-7; maybe TRBD1 (5 bases). The CDR3 is 15 residues long. Trimming left V 6 bases short and J 1 base short, with 16 bases between. From germline, CDR1 is SNHLY and CDR2 FYNNEI.

With respect to this clonotype: Just one base apart from a much larger clone, this may be a read error. This chain uses TRBV5-4 with TRBJ2-7, with a weak D call TRBD2 (5 bases). V lost 4 bases and J 7 bases, leaving 21 bases between the germline ends. This CDR3 has 15 residues. CDR1 and CDR2 (germline): SGHNT, YYREEE (reference sequence). The CDR3, as DNA: TGTGCCAGCAGCCGAACGGGGTCTGGGTCCTGGGAGCAGTACTTC. Protein: CASSRTGSGSWEQYF. Full variable domain (missing parts from reference TRBV5-4 and TRBJ2-7): ETGVTQSPTHLIKTRGQQVTLRCSSQSGHNTVSWYQQALGQGPQFIFQYYREEENGRGNFPPRFSGLQFPNYSSELNVNALELDDSALYLCASSRTGSGSWEQYFGPGTRLTVT.

V is TRBV11-2 and J is TRBJ2-1; possibly TRBD1 for D (6 bases). The CDR3 has 14 amino acids. V was trimmed by 8 bases and J by 8 bases, leaving 19 bases between them. CDR1 and CDR2 (germline): SGHAT, FQNNGV. The chain's CDR3 is CASGPRTEYDEQFF. Here the CDR3 DNA reads TGTGCCAGCGGCCCGCGGACAGAGTACGATGAGCAGTTCTTC.

Worth noting for this clonotype: No conserved phenylalanine or tryptophan is present at the end of the CDR3, so a read error is the likely explanation. The chain couples TRBV12-3 or TRBV12-4 to TRBJ2-1, with 12 nucleotides matching TRBD2. The CDR3 covers 15 residues. The CDR3 loop is CAGSLAGGPENEQFS. For the CDR3, the DNA is TGTGCCGGCAGCCTAGCGGGAGGGCCGGAAAATGAGCAGTTCTCC.

This clonotype appeared many times. The chain uses TRBV30 and TRBJ2-1; 11 positions agree with TRBD2. Trimming removed 5 bases from V and 9 bases from J; junction bases left unmatched: 9. The CDR3 is 14 amino acids. CDR1 is GTSNPN and CDR2 is SVGIG in the germline V gene (reference sequence). CDR3 sequence (DNA): TGTGCCTGGGATCCGGGACTAGCGGTAGGTGAGCAGTTCTTC. Its protein is CAWDPGLAVGEQFF.

With respect to this clonotype: At one boundary the junction diverges from the germline segment, which might be a read error. The chain links TRBV11-2 to TRBJ2-3, with D perhaps matching TRBD2 (6 bases). CDR1 SGHAT and CDR2 FQNNGV come from the germline V gene. The CDR3 length is 17 residues. The CDR3 nucleotides read TGTGCCAGCAACTTAATTAAGGCTAACGGGAGCGTAGATACGCAGTATTTT. This gives the protein CASNLIKANGSVDTQYF. Together with reference TRBV11-2 and TRBJ2-3, the CDR3 gives the full variable domain: EAGVAQSPRYKIIEKRQSVAFWCNPISGHATLYWYQQILGQGPKLLIQFQNNGVVDDSQLPKDRFSAERLKGVDSTLKIQPAKLEDSAVYLCASNLIKANGSVDTQYFGPGTRLTVL.

The chain couples TRBV30 to TRBJ1-2; D call uncertain. The CDR3 length is 14 residues. V lost 2 bases to trimming and J lost 1 base, with 11 bases between them. The germline gives CDR1 GTSNPN, CDR2 SVGIG (reference sequence). The CDR3 DNA sequence: TGTGCCTGGAGTATAGCGTGGAGTAACTATGGCTACACCTTC. This gives the protein CAWSIAWSNYGYTF. The variable domain in full, completed from reference TRBV30 and TRBJ1-2, reads SQTIHQWPATLVQPVGSPLSLECTVEGTSNPNLYWYRQAAGRGLQLLFYSVGIGQISSEVPQNLSASRPQDRQFILSSKKLLLSDSGFYLCAWSIAWSNYGYTFGSGTRLTVV.

This clonotype has more than one count but fewer than ten. The chain carries TRBV20-1 and TRBJ2-2; 7 bases agree with TRBD1. The V gene end was trimmed by 3 bases and the J gene end by 6 bases; junction bases not matched to a gene: 10. The germline V gene has CDR1 DFQATT and CDR2 SNEGSKA (reference sequence). CDR3 length equals 15 residues. The CDR3 reads CSARGVQTGPGELFF. DNA for the CDR3: TGCAGTGCTAGGGGGGTCCAGACAGGGCCCGGGGAGCTGTTTTTT.

Worth noting for this clonotype: At one end, the junction sequence differs from germline, possibly due to a read error. This chain links TRBV5-5 with TRBJ2-7, with a possible D match to TRBD1 (6 bases). Per the germline V gene, CDR1 is SGHKS and CDR2 is YYEKEE (reference sequence). The CDR3 extends over 14 amino acids. The CDR3 reads CASKPRTDSHEQYF. The CDR3 DNA reads TGTGCAAGCAAGCCCAGGACAGACTCCCACGAGCAGTACTTC.

The V call is TRBV20-1, the J call TRBJ2-7; the match to TRBD1 covers 8 bases. CDR3 length equals 13 residues. J lost 2 bases, V lost 3 bases, and 3 bases had no gene match. The V gene's germline CDR1 is DFQATT and CDR2 SNEGSKA (reference sequence). The CDR3 DNA follows: TGCAGTGCTAGGGACAGGGACACCTACGAGCAGTACTTC. Amino acids: CSARDRDTYEQYF.